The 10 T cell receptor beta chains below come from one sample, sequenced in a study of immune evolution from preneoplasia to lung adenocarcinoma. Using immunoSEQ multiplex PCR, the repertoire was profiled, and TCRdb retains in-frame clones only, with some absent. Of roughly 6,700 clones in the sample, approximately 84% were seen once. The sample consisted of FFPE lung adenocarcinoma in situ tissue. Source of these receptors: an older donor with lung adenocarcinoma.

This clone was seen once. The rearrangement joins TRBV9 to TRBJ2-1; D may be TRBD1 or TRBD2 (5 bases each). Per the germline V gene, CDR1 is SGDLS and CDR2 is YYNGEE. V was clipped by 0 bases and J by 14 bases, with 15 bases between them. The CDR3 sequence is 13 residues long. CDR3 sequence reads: CASSVDEGPRKFF. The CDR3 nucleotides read TGTGCCAGCAGCGTAGACGAGGGACCCCGTAAGTTCTTC.

CDR3 in amino acids: CASSRTAGLGGELFF. The CDR3 nucleotides read TGCGCCAGCAGCCGGACAGCCGGTTTGGGCGGGGAGCTGTTTTTT. The chain recombines TRBV5-1 with TRBJ2-2; D is perhaps TRBD1 (6 bases). Germline CDR1 SGHRS, CDR2 YFSETQ. The CDR3 covers 15 residues. V lost 4 bases to trimming and J lost 7 bases, with 17 bases between them.

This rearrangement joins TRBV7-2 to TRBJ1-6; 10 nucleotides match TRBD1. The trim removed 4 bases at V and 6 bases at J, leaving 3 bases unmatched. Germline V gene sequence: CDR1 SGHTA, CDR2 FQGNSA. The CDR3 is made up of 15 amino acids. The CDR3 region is CASSYRDRGNSPLHF. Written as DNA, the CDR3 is TGTGCCAGCAGCTACCGGGACAGGGGTAATTCACCCCTCCACTTT.

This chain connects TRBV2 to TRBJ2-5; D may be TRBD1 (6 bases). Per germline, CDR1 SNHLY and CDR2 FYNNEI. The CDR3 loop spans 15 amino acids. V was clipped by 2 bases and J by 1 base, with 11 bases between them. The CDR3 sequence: CASSESGQLQETQYF. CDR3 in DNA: TGTGCCAGCAGTGAATCCGGACAGCTCCAAGAGACCCAGTACTTC.

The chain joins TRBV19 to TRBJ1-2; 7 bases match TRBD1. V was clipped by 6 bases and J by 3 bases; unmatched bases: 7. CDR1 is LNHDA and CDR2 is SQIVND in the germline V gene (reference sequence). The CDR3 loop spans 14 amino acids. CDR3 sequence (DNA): TGTGCCAGTAGCAGGGGGGGACAACACTATGGCTACACCTTC. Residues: CASSRGGQHYGYTF.

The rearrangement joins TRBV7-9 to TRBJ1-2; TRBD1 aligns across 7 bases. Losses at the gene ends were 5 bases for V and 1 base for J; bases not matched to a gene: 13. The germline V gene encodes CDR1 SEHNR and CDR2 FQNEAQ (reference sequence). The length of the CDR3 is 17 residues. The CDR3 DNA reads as TGTGCCAGCAGCGTGCGGGACAGTAACTATTATAACTATGGCTACACCTTC. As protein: CASSVRDSNYYNYGYTF.

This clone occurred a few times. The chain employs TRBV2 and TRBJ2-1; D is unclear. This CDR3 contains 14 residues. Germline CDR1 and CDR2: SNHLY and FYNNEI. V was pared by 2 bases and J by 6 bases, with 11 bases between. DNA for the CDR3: TGTGCCAGCAGTGAATTTCCGTCACCCAATGAGCAGTTCTTC. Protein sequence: CASSEFPSPNEQFF.

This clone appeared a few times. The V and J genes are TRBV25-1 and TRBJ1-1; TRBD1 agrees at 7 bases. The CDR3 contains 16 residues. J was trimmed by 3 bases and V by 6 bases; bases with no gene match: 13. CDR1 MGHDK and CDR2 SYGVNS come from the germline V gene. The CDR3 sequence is CASSPRGTLGDTEAFF. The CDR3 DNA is TGTGCCAGCAGCCCCAGGGGGACGCTGGGGGACACTGAAGCTTTCTTT.

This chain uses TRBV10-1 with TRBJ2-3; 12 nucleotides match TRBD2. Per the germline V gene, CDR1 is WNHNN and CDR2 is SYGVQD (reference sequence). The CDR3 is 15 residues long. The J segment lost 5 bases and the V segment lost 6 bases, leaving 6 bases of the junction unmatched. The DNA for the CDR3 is TGCGCCAGCAGCCGACTAGCGGGAGTGGTAGATACGCAGTATTTT. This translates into CASSRLAGVVDTQYF.

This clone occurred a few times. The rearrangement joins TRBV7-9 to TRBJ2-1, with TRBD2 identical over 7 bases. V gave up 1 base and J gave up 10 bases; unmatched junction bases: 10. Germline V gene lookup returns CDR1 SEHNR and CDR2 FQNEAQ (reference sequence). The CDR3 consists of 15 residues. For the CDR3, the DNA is TGTGCCAGCAGCTTAGGGGAGGGAGGGGTAGTGGAGCAGTTCTTC. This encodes CASSLGEGGVVEQFF.